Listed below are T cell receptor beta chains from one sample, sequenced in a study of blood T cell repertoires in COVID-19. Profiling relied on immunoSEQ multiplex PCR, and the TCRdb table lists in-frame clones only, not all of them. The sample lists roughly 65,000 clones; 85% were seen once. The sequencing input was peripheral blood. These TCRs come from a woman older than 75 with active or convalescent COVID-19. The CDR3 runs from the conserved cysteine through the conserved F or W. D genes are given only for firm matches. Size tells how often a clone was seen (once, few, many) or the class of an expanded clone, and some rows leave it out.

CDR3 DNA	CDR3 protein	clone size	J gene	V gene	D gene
TGTGCCAGCAGTTACGGTGTAGACACAAAAGAGACCCAGTACTTC	CASSYGVDTKETQYF	-	TRBJ2-5	TRBV6-2/TRBV6-3	-
TGTGCCAGCAGCCCCGATAGGGGGCTAGGGGAAAAACTGTTTTTT	CASSPDRGLGEKLFF	-	TRBJ1-4	TRBV9	TRBD1
TGCGCCAGCAGCTCGGGACAGTATTATGGCTACACCTTC	CASSSGQYYGYTF	-	TRBJ1-2	TRBV5-1	TRBD1
TGTGCCAGCAGTTACTCTTTAGGGGAATTCACCACTGAAGCTTTCTTT	CASSYSLGEFTTEAFF	-	TRBJ1-1	TRBV6-5	-
TGCAGCGTTGAAGGAAGGGCTAGCGCTACCGGGGAGCTGTTTTTT	CSVEGRASATGELFF	-	TRBJ2-2	TRBV29-1	-
TGTGCCACCAGCAGAGATCAAGGAAACACCATATATTTT	CATSRDQGNTIYF	-	TRBJ1-3	TRBV15	-
TGTGCCAGCAGCCGCGGGGGGGGGACGCAGTATTTT	CASSRGGGTQYF	-	TRBJ2-3	TRBV5-4	TRBD2
TGTGCCAGCAGTTTATCCGGGTTGGGCACCGGGGAGCTGTTTTTT	CASSLSGLGTGELFF	few	TRBJ2-2	TRBV28	-
TGTGCCAGCAGCCAGGGGCTGGAGGAGACCCAGTACTTC	CASSQGLEETQYF	-	TRBJ2-5	TRBV3-1/TRBV3-2	-
TGTGCCAGCAGCCCACTCCGGGAGCCCCATCGGACCCAGTACTTC	CASSPLREPHRTQYF	-	TRBJ2-5	TRBV6-2/TRBV6-3	-
TGTGCCAGTCTGAGGTACGGGGGGCATTACACTGAAGCTTTCTTT	CASLRYGGHYTEAFF	-	TRBJ1-1	TRBV19	-
TGTGCCAGCAGCCTCAGACGGGGGAGCCCACCTGCGGAGCTGTTTTTT	CASSLRRGSPPAELFF	-	TRBJ2-2	TRBV9	-
TGTGCCAGCCGTAACACAGATACGCAGTATTTT	CASRNTDTQYF	-	TRBJ2-3	TRBV11-2	-
TGTGCCAGCAGGAAAGGGGGCTCCGGGAATGGCTACACCTTC	CASRKGGSGNGYTF	-	TRBJ1-2	TRBV27	TRBD1
TGTGCCAGCAGCCAAAGGACTAGCGGGGGGGCCGGGGATACGCAGTATTTT	CASSQRTSGGAGDTQYF	-	TRBJ2-3	TRBV3-1/TRBV3-2	TRBD2
TGCAGCGTTCGCTCGAGGGGGGAGACCCAGTACTTC	CSVRSRGETQYF	once	TRBJ2-5	TRBV29-1	-
TGTGCCAGCAGAAAAGGACAGGGGGGGGTTTATGGCTACACCTTC	CASRKGQGGVYGYTF	-	TRBJ1-2	TRBV12-1	-
TGCAGTGCTAGTGGGGCTCGGGGTGGTGTAAAACTGTTTTTT	CSASGARGGVKLFF	-	TRBJ1-4	TRBV20-1	-
TGTGCCATCAGCCTGGGAGATAGGGATCAGCCCCAGCATTTT	CAISLGDRDQPQHF	-	TRBJ1-5	TRBV10-3	-
TGTGCCAGCAGCTTAGGAGTGGGGACAGGCACTGAAGCTTTCTTT	CASSLGVGTGTEAFF	-	TRBJ1-1	TRBV7-9	TRBD1
TGTGCCAGCAGCTGGACAGTTTCTGGGGCCAACGTCCTGACTTTC	CASSWTVSGANVLTF	-	TRBJ2-6	TRBV11-2	-
TGTGCCAGCAGAGCGGGGGGTACAGATACGCAGTATTTT	CASRAGGTDTQYF	-	TRBJ2-3	TRBV6-4	TRBD2
TGTGCCAGCAGCGCATCAGGGGCGCACAATTCACCCCTCCACTTT	CASSASGAHNSPLHF	-	TRBJ1-6	TRBV6-8	-